This T cell receptor beta chain was sequenced in a study of blood T cells in healthy people across ages. Overall study findings and caveats: Per million T cells, TCR beta diversity dropped about linearly as age rose.

It was with a sample-barcoded 5' primer and a J-beta primer mix that a second PCR of roughly 7 to 12 cycles was run. Each cDNA was tagged by a template-switch adaptor containing 12 random nucleotides. One entry per CDR3 protein results from TCRdb running MiXCR on the 5' RACE reads. The table has 800,000 to 950,000 distinct CDR3 sequences, around 29% seen once. This clonotype turned up a few times. Its target is not known. Samples had at least 6.5 million PBMCs isolated from them. Trimming removed 6 bases from V and 9 bases from J; junction bases left unmatched: 8. The CDR3 has 13 amino acids. These data were also reused for a study on T cells of mothers and their children. From that report: Every mother supplied over 8.5 million TCR beta CDR3 reads and every child around 3 million.

The sequence was obtained from a woman in her 40s in good health. Source material: blood. The gene calls are TRBV12-3 or TRBV12-4 and TRBJ1-3; TRBD1 matches 7 bases. The CDR3 region is CASSIDRATTIYF. CDR3 sequence (DNA): TGTGCCAGCAGCATAGACAGGGCTACCACCATATATTTT.